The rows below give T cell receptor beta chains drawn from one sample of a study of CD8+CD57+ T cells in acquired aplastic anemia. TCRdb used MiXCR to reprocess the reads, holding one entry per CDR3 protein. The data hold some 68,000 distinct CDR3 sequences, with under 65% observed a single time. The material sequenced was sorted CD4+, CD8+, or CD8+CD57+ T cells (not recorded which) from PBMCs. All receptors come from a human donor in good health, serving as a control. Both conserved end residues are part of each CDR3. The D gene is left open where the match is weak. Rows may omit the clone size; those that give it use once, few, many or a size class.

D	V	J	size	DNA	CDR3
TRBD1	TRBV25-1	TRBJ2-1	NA	TGTGCCAGCAGTGCAAGCGACAGGGGTCACAATGAGCAGTTCTTC	CASSASDRGHNEQFF
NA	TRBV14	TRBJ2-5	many	TGTGCCAGCAGCCGGGAACAGGGAAGAGAGACCCAGTACTTC	CASSREQGRETQYF
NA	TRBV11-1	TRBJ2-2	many	TGTGCCAGCAGCGCCCGGGACACGGCCACTTTGACGCGGACCGGGGAGCTGTTTTTT	CASSARDTATLTRTGELFF
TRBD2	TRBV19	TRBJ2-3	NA	TGTGCCAGTAGTACGTACCGGGGACTAGCGGGAGGGGCAGATACGCAGTATTTT	CASSTYRGLAGGADTQYF
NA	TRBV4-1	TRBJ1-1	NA	TGCGCCAGCAGCCAAGAGGTGGGTGAAGCTTTCTTT	CASSQEVGEAFF
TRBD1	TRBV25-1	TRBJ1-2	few	TGTGCCAGCAGTGAACCCGGGACAGGCTATGGCTACACCTTC	CASSEPGTGYGYTF
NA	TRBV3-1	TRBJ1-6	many	TGTGCCAGCAGCCAAGATTACCGGAGAGCGAATTCACCCCTCCACTTT	CASSQDYRRANSPLHF
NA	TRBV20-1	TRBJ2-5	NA	TGCAGTGCTAGAGAGTTCGAAGAGACCCAGTACTTC	CSAREFEETQYF
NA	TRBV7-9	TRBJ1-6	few	TGTGCCAGCAGCTTGTTGGGTCTCCGTGAGCACCTCCACTTT	CASSLLGLREHLHF
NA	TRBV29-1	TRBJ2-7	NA	TGCAGCGTTGTCCTTTTTGGGAAGAGGTACGAGCAGTACTTC	CSVVLFGKRYEQYF
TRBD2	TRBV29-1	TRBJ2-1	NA	TGCAGCGTTGGCGGGACTAGCTCCTACAATGAGCAGTTCTTC	CSVGGTSSYNEQFF
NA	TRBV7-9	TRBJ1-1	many	TGTGCCAGCAGCTTAGGGGCGTTGGGAACTGAAGCTTTCTTT	CASSLGALGTEAFF